The 5 T cell receptor beta chains in this list originate from one sample, sequenced in a study of CD8 T cells in ankylosing spondylitis. Points from the study as a whole: Roughly eight highly homologous variants made up a TCR beta motif that seemed to typify ankylosing spondylitis blood.

These TCRs' antigens remain unknown. In TCRdb, the 5' RACE reads were re-called with MiXCR into one record per CDR3 protein. The sample shows under 450,000 distinct CDR3 sequences, 15% to 20% of them seen only once. Sequenced: blood, either unsorted or a sorted T cell fraction (not recorded which). The origin of the receptors is a male donor with ankylosing spondylitis.

This clonotype has a count of ten or more. The chain carries TRBV5-1 and TRBJ2-3, with D uncertain. From germline, CDR1 is SGHRS and CDR2 YFSETQ. Deletions cut 0 bases from V and 0 bases from J, with 8 bases between. The CDR3 sequence is 15 residues long. CDR3 sequence (DNA): TGCGCCAGCAGCTTGGAATTCGGGAGCACAGATACGCAGTATTTT. Its protein product is CASSLEFGSTDTQYF.

Only a few counts were recorded for this clonotype. This chain connects TRBV7-8 to TRBJ2-7; TRBD2 is a possible D gene (6 bases). Germline CDR1 SGHVS, CDR2 FQNEAQ. There are 14 residues in the CDR3. Deletions cut 0 bases from V and 9 bases from J, with 15 bases between. The CDR3 reads CASSLARGQEGQYF. The CDR3 nucleotides read TGTGCCAGCAGCTTAGCGCGGGGCCAGGAGGGGCAGTACTTC.

This clonotype was counted between two and nine times. The gene calls are TRBV6-2 or TRBV6-3 and TRBJ2-2; D call uncertain. Between the trimmed V and J ends, which lost 4 bases and 3 bases, there was a span of 12 bases. Germline loops: CDR1 MNHEY, CDR2 SVGEGT. The CDR3 runs to 15 residues. CDR3 loop: CASSFSPEHTGELFF. The CDR3 nucleotides are TGTGCCAGCAGTTTTAGCCCGGAGCACACCGGGGAGCTGTTTTTT.

The chain is built from TRBV6-5 and TRBJ2-7; the D is unclear. Per the germline V gene, CDR1 is MNHEY and CDR2 is SVGAGI. There are 14 residues in the CDR3. V lost 3 bases, J lost 0 bases, and 9 bases lay in between. For the CDR3, the DNA is TGTGCCAGCAGTTATAGGAGCAACTCCTACGAGCAGTACTTC. As protein: CASSYRSNSYEQYF.

The chain is built from TRBV6-5 and TRBJ2-7; no reliable D call. The CDR3 extends over 14 amino acids. Germline CDR1 reads MNHEY; CDR2 reads SVGAGI. V lost 4 bases and J lost 2, with 12 bases in between. The CDR3 protein is CASSSMSQTYEQYF. CDR3 bases: TGTGCCAGCAGTTCCATGAGTCAGACCTACGAGCAGTACTTC.